These 29 T cell receptor beta chains share one sample of origin, sequenced in a study of T cell responses to AZD1222 COVID-19 vaccine. Only in-frame clones appear in the TCRdb table, and some are missing; sequencing was by immunoSEQ multiplex PCR. The sample lists 85,000 to 100,000 clones, approximately 91% seen once, with around 8% in the top ten. The source was peripheral blood, collected 28 days after the second AZD1222 dose. The receptors here all came from an adult who received the AZD1222 COVID-19 vaccine.

The chain carries TRBV11-2 and TRBJ1-2; D remains ambiguous. From germline, CDR1 is SGHAT and CDR2 FQNNGV. V was clipped by 6 bases and J by 4 bases, with 15 bases between them. This CDR3 region has 14 residues. CDR3: CASRNPTDVYGYTF. CDR3 DNA sequence: TGTGCCAGCAGGAACCCGACGGATGTCTATGGCTACACCTTC.

This chain links TRBV24-1 with TRBJ1-6; maybe TRBD1 (5 bases). Per germline, CDR1 KGHDR and CDR2 SFDVKD. This CDR3 has 13 amino acids. V lost 9 bases and J 7 bases, leaving 12 bases between the germline ends. The CDR3 DNA is TGTGCCACCCCTTTGGGGGGAAATTCACCCCTCCACTTT. Amino acids: CATPLGGNSPLHF.

V and J are TRBV19 and TRBJ1-4; perhaps TRBD1 as D (5 bases). The CDR3 has 15 amino acids. The V gene's germline CDR1 is LNHDA and CDR2 SQIVND (reference sequence). The germline V and J ends were trimmed by 3 bases and 8 bases, with 16 bases remaining between them. CDR3 protein: CASSIDAGRQEKLFF. CDR3 in DNA: TGTGCCAGTAGTATCGACGCAGGGAGGCAGGAAAAACTGTTTTTT.

This clone has more than one count but fewer than ten. This chain links TRBV7-2 with TRBJ2-7; 8 nucleotides agree with TRBD2. This CDR3 region has 15 residues. Looked up from germline, CDR1 is SGHTA and CDR2 is FQGNSA. Trimming at V came to 4 bases and at J to 0 bases, leaving 5 bases not matched to a gene. The CDR3 sequence is CASSYSGVSSYEQYF. The CDR3 nucleotides are TGTGCCAGCAGCTATAGCGGGGTTAGCTCCTACGAGCAGTACTTC.

The chain couples TRBV5-4 to TRBJ1-1, with D possibly being TRBD1 (5 bases). Trimming took 7 bases from V and 5 from J, leaving 15 bases between them. The germline gives CDR1 SGHNT, CDR2 YYREEE (reference sequence). The CDR3 has 13 residues. CDR3 in amino acids: CASSDGAVTEAFF. The CDR3 DNA reads as TGTGCCAGCTCCGATGGGGCAGTAACTGAAGCTTTCTTT. Full variable domain (rest looked up from reference TRBV5-4 and TRBJ1-1): ETGVTQSPTHLIKTRGQQVTLRCSSQSGHNTVSWYQQALGQGPQFIFQYYREEENGRGNFPPRFSGLQFPNYSSELNVNALELDDSALYLCASSDGAVTEAFFGQGTRLTVV.

J is TRBJ2-1 and V is TRBV6-5; TRBD2 matches at 8 bases. The V gene's germline CDR1 is MNHEY and CDR2 SVGAGI. J gave up 9 bases and V 1 base, and 5 bases lay outside the gene matches. The length of the CDR3 is 14 residues. The CDR3 spells CASSYFPGGAEQFF. CDR3 DNA sequence: TGTGCCAGCAGTTACTTCCCGGGAGGGGCTGAGCAGTTCTTC.

This chain connects TRBV10-2 to TRBJ2-1, with 15 bases fitting TRBD2. This CDR3 region has 17 residues. The V gene end was trimmed by 4 bases and the J gene end by 7 bases; junction bases not matched to a gene: 8. CDR1 is WSHSY, CDR2 SAAADI, per germline. CDR3 sequence reads: CASSGIPGLAGGNEQFF. CDR3 DNA sequence: TGCGCCAGCAGTGGAATCCCGGGACTAGCGGGAGGTAATGAGCAGTTCTTC.

The rearrangement links TRBV28 to TRBJ1-2; 9 nucleotides align to TRBD1. The CDR3 is 16 amino acids. CDR1 MDHEN and CDR2 SYDVKM come from the germline V gene. The V and J ends lost 3 bases and 7 bases, in that order; junction bases with no gene match: 12. The CDR3 sequence is CASSFLPGQGRGGYTF. DNA for the CDR3: TGTGCCAGCAGTTTCTTACCGGGACAGGGTCGAGGTGGCTACACCTTC.

This chain uses TRBV7-6 with TRBJ1-1; D gene uncertain. The germline V gene has CDR1 SGHVS and CDR2 FNYEAQ. V lost 5 bases to trimming and J lost 0 bases, with 4 bases between them. CDR3 length: 12 residues. CDR3 nucleotides: TGTGCCAGCAGCCAGGTGAACACTGAAGCTTTCTTT. Translated, it gives CASSQVNTEAFF.

V gene TRBV6-5 combines with J gene TRBJ1-2, with a possible D match to TRBD1 (5 bases). Trimming left V 6 bases short and J 1 base short, with 12 bases between. The CDR3 sequence is 14 residues long. Germline loops: CDR1 MNHEY, CDR2 SVGAGI. The CDR3 loop is CASSDGGHNYGYTF. The CDR3 DNA reads as TGTGCCAGCAGCGATGGCGGACATAACTATGGCTACACCTTC.

V gene TRBV28 combines with J gene TRBJ1-2; D unclear. The V gene lost 3 bases and the J gene lost 8 bases, with 19 bases spanning the gap. This CDR3 is 15 amino acids long. CDR1 is MDHEN and CDR2 is SYDVKM in the germline V gene. The CDR3: CASSLGSPGTYGYTF. The CDR3 nucleotides read TGTGCCAGCAGTTTGGGAAGCCCCGGAACATACGGCTACACCTTC.

This chain links TRBV30 with TRBJ2-5; D is perhaps TRBD1 (6 bases). Trimming took off 5 bases at V and 2 bases at J, with 9 bases between the two ends. CDR3 length equals 12 residues. CDR1 and CDR2 from the germline V gene are GTSNPN and SVGIG (reference sequence). This chain's CDR3 is CAWGTPQETQYF. In nucleotides, the CDR3 is TGTGCCTGGGGGACACCTCAAGAGACCCAGTACTTC. The whole variable domain, remainder taken from reference TRBV30 and TRBJ2-5, is SQTIHQWPATLVQPVGSPLSLECTVEGTSNPNLYWYRQAAGRGLQLLFYSVGIGQISSEVPQNLSASRPQDRQFILSSKKLLLSDSGFYLCAWGTPQETQYFGPGTRLLVL.

V gene TRBV27 combines with J gene TRBJ2-1, with D perhaps TRBD2 (5 bases). Trimming removed 3 bases from V and 3 bases from J, with 18 bases in between. Germline lookup yields CDR1 MNHEY and CDR2 SMNVEV (reference sequence). The CDR3 covers 17 residues. CDR3 region: CASSFYPSGKNYNEQFF. In nucleotides, the CDR3 is TGTGCCAGCAGTTTTTATCCGTCCGGGAAGAACTACAATGAGCAGTTCTTC.

The chain couples TRBV25-1 to TRBJ2-3, with no clear D. The CDR3 extends over 13 amino acids. CDR1 is MGHDK, CDR2 SYGVNS, per germline. The V and J ends lost 3 bases and 2 bases respectively, with 6 bases between them. The CDR3 region has the DNA TGTGCCAGCAGTGATCCTGTCACAGATACGCAGTATTTT. Translating it yields CASSDPVTDTQYF. Full variable domain (outside the CDR3, taken from reference TRBV25-1 and TRBJ2-3): EADIYQTPRYLVIGTGKKITLECSQTMGHDKMYWYQQDPGMELHLIHYSYGVNSTEKGDLSSESTVSRIRTEHFPLTLESARPSHTSQYLCASSDPVTDTQYFGPGTRLTVL.

The rearrangement joins TRBV29-1 to TRBJ1-1; 8 nucleotides match TRBD1. CDR1 is SQVTM, CDR2 ANQGSEA, per germline. V was pared by 1 base and J by 4 bases, with 8 bases of the junction left unmatched. The CDR3 extends over 15 amino acids. The CDR3 region is CSVEGTGTGSTEAFF. The CDR3 DNA follows: TGCAGCGTTGAAGGGACAGGGACGGGGAGCACTGAAGCTTTCTTT.

The V gene is TRBV12-3 or TRBV12-4, the J gene TRBJ2-1, with 9 bases matching TRBD2. After removal of 9 bases from V and 6 bases from J, the junction contained 3 bases not matched to a gene. The CDR3 extends over 12 amino acids. For the CDR3, the DNA is TGTGCCAGTGTGGGACTAGCCAATGAGCAGTTCTTC. Translating gives CASVGLANEQFF.

The genes are TRBV5-1 and TRBJ2-2; 12 nucleotides align to TRBD1. The CDR3 sequence is 16 residues long. Germline CDR1 and CDR2: SGHRS and YFSETQ. Losses at the gene ends were 5 bases for V and 6 bases for J; bases not matched to a gene: 8. The CDR3 sequence is CASRPAGTGGPGELFF. Written as DNA, the CDR3 is TGCGCCAGCAGGCCTGCCGGGACAGGGGGCCCCGGGGAGCTGTTTTTT.

The gene calls are TRBV5-5 and TRBJ2-7; no clear D gene. Per germline, CDR1 SGHKS and CDR2 YYEKEE (reference sequence). Trimming cost V 3 bases and J 2 bases, with 12 bases left between them. CDR3 length: 14 amino acids. The CDR3 coding sequence is TGTGCCAGCAGCTCGAACACAGTGACCTACGAGCAGTACTTC. Amino acid sequence: CASSSNTVTYEQYF.

The J gene is TRBJ2-1, the V gene TRBV29-1, with 12 bases identical to TRBD2. CDR1 and CDR2 (germline): SQVTM, ANQGSEA. The V segment lost 6 bases and the J segment 3 bases; nucleotides outside the gene matches: 12. The CDR3 has 17 residues. CDR3 coding DNA: TGCAGCGTGGTACTAGCGGGAGGTCCTTTCCTCTACAATGAGCAGTTCTTC. It translates to CSVVLAGGPFLYNEQFF.

The chain has TRBV6-5 and TRBJ2-5; TRBD1 agrees at 8 bases. Germline CDR1 reads MNHEY; CDR2 reads SVGAGI. The CDR3 loop spans 14 amino acids. Trimming took 5 bases from V and 5 from J; bases not matched to a gene: 7. The CDR3 DNA sequence: TGTGCCAGCAGTATCCAGGGGGCAGGGGAGACCCAGTACTTC. It yields the protein CASSIQGAGETQYF.

This chain uses TRBV28 with TRBJ1-1, with unresolved D. CDR1 and CDR2 from the germline V gene are MDHEN and SYDVKM. There are 14 residues in the CDR3. The V end lost 7 bases, the J end lost 1 base, and 13 bases lay between the germline ends. CDR3 DNA sequence: TGTGCCAGCATCGGATCCCCCCCGAACACTGAAGCTTTCTTT. As protein: CASIGSPPNTEAFF.

CDR3 loop: CASSLSQHNTEAFF. CDR3 bases: TGTGCCAGCAGCTTAAGCCAACATAACACTGAAGCTTTCTTT. V gene TRBV7-9 combines with J gene TRBJ1-1; no clear D. Germline-derived CDR1 and CDR2 are SEHNR and FQNEAQ (reference sequence). This CDR3 spans 14 amino acids. Trimming stripped 2 bases from V and 2 bases from J, with 9 bases between.

The V and J genes are TRBV6-2 or TRBV6-3 and TRBJ1-5, with D tentatively TRBD1 (6 bases). The CDR3 has 15 amino acids. CDR1 is MNHEY and CDR2 is SVGEGT in the germline V gene. The V end lost 3 bases, the J end lost 4 bases, and 13 bases lay between the germline ends. The CDR3 is CASSYGGFGNQPQHF. The CDR3, as DNA: TGTGCCAGCAGTTATGGGGGCTTCGGGAATCAGCCCCAGCATTTT.

This clone was recorded a few times. This rearrangement joins TRBV14 to TRBJ2-7; 12 bases line up with TRBD1. CDR1 and CDR2 (germline): SGHDN, FVKESK. This CDR3 is built from 22 residues. Trimming took 4 bases from V and 3 from J; bases not matched to a gene: 25. The DNA for the CDR3 is TGTGCCAGCAGCCCCCGGGACAGGGGGCCGGGTAGGGGAACTAGAGAACGCTACGAGCAGTACTTC. It translates to CASSPRDRGPGRGTRERYEQYF.

This chain joins TRBV4-1 and TRBJ2-7, with TRBD2 as a possible D gene (6 bases). CDR1 is MGHRA and CDR2 is YSYEKL in the germline V gene. Trimming took 4 bases from V and 1 from J, leaving 14 bases between them. The CDR3 has 15 residues. CDR3 DNA sequence: TGCGCCAGCAGCCCCAGCGGGCCTCGTTCCTACGAGCAGTACTTC. As protein: CASSPSGPRSYEQYF.

The gene calls are TRBV5-1 and TRBJ1-3; 9 bases fit TRBD1. CDR3 length: 15 amino acids. Germline V lookup: CDR1 SGHRS, CDR2 YFSETQ. The ends lost 0 bases at V and 2 bases at J; junction bases unmatched: 0. The CDR3 nucleotides are TGCGCCAGCAGCTTGGGGACAGGGGCTGGAAACACCATATATTTT. Translated, it gives CASSLGTGAGNTIYF.

The sample holds one count of this clone. The chain has TRBV5-1 and TRBJ1-2; D is perhaps TRBD1 (6 bases). Per the germline V gene, CDR1 is SGHRS and CDR2 is YFSETQ. Trimming left V 4 bases short and J 7 bases short, with 14 bases between. This CDR3 is 13 amino acids long. CDR3 in DNA: TGCGCCAGCAGCCGTCCGGGGGGGGCTGGCTACACCTTC. Residues: CASSRPGGAGYTF. The full variable domain, its missing parts supplied by reference TRBV5-1 and TRBJ1-2, is KAGVTQTPRYLIKTRGQQVTLSCSPISGHRSVSWYQQTPGQGLQFLFEYFSETQRNKGNFPGRFSGRQFSNSRSEMNVSTLELGDSALYLCASSRPGGAGYTFGSGTRLTVV.

This clone was observed a handful of times. Other DNA sequences in the same sample also yield this CDR3. The chain joins TRBV24-1 to TRBJ1-5; D not resolved. The V gene lost 5 bases and the J gene lost 4 bases, with 8 bases spanning the gap. The CDR3 spans 13 residues. From germline, CDR1 is KGHDR and CDR2 SFDVKD. CDR3 nucleotides: TGTGCCACCAGTGTGTCGGGGAATCAGCCCCAGCATTTT. Translating gives CATSVSGNQPQHF.

This chain connects TRBV3-1 (or the pseudogene TRBV3-2) to TRBJ2-2, with a tentative D call TRBD2 (6 bases). The CDR3 length is 16 residues. Germline CDR1 reads LGHDT; CDR2 reads YNNKEL (reference sequence). V was shortened by 4 bases and J by 2 bases, with 14 bases between the two germline ends. The CDR3 reads CASSLGGGVNTGELFF. The CDR3 region has the DNA TGTGCCAGCAGCCTCGGGGGTGGGGTCAACACCGGGGAGCTGTTTTTT.